This TCR beta chain stems from a study of T cells after yellow fever vaccination. CDR3 length: 16 residues. V was trimmed by 5 bases and J by 3 bases, leaving 20 bases between them. Points from the study as a whole: Only a minor proportion of clonotypes was detected across both CD4 and CD8 compartments.

Remarks on this clonotype: Its target is not known.

The TCR cDNA carried a universal primer site and UMIs from 5'RACE template switching. MiXCR, applied by TCRdb to the 5' RACE reads, yields one record per CDR3 protein. The sample comprises about 60,000 distinct CDR3 sequences, roughly 7.4% of which are singletons, and around 44% rests with the top ten. The receptor comes from a man between 18 and 29 years old who received the YFV17D yellow fever vaccine. This chain links TRBV12-3 or TRBV12-4 with TRBJ2-7; unclear D gene. Here the sequenced sample was CD8+ T cells sorted from PBMCs, taken on the day of the first yellow fever vaccination. The CDR3 sequence: CASSPSVTLRFYEQYF. CDR3 bases: TGTGCCAGCAGTCCTTCGGTGACTCTCCGCTTCTACGAGCAGTACTTC.